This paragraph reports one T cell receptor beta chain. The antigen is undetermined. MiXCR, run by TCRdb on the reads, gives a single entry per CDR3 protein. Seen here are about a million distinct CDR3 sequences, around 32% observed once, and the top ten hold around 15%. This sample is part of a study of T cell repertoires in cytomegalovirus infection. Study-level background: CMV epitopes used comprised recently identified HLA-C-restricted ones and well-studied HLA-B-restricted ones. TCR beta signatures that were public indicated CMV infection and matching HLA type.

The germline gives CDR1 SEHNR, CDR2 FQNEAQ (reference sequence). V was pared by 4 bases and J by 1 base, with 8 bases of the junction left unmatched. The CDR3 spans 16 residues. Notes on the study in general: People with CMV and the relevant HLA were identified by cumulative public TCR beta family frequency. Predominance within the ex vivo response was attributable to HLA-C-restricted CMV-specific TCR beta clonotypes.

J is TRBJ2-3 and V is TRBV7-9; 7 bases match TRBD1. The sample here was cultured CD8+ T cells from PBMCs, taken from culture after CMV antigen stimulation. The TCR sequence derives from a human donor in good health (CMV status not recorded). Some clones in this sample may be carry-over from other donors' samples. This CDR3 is CASSSDRVEGTDTQYF. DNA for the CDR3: TGTGCCAGCAGCTCAGACAGGGTTGAGGGCACAGATACGCAGTATTTT.